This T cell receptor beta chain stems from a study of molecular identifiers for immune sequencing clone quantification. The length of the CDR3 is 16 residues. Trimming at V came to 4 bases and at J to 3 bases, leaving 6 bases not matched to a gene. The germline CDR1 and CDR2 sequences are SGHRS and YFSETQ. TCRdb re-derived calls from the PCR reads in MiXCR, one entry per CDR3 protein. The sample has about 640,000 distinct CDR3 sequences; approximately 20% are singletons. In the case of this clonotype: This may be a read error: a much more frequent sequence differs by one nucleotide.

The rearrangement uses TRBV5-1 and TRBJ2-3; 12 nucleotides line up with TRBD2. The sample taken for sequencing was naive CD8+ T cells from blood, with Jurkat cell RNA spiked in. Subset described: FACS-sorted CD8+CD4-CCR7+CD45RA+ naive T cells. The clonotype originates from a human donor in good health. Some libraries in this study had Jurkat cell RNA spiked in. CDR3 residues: CASSLRLAGVTDTQYF. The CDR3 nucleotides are TGCGCCAGCAGCCTCCGACTAGCGGGAGTAACAGATACGCAGTATTTT.